These 29 T cell receptor beta chains were sequenced from one sample in a study of cytomegalovirus exposure and HLA in healthy donors (dated by TCRdb to the late 2010s). The library was generated by the immunoSEQ multiplex PCR assay. The clones in this table, taken by TCRdb from immuneACCESS, are in-frame only. Not every clone is retained; where verified, under half of the shortfall comes from an unresolved V gene, and the cause of the rest is unknown. For this sample the table gives tens of thousands of clones, of which nearly 95% were detected only once. Together, the top ten hold over 4% of the sample. Sample: PBMCs. The receptor source for this set is a man between 18 and 35 years old in good health and CMV-seropositive.

This clone was picked up one time. The rearrangement uses TRBV28 and TRBJ1-2; D unresolved. The CDR3 covers 13 residues. In germline, CDR1 is MDHEN, CDR2 SYDVKM. The V end lost 5 bases, the J end lost 0 bases, and 7 bases lay between the germline ends. In DNA, the CDR3 is TGTGCCAGCAGTCTCGTAGCTAACTATGGCTACACCTTC. Its protein is CASSLVANYGYTF.

This chain connects TRBV29-1 to TRBJ2-2; D may be TRBD1 (5 bases). CDR1 is SQVTM and CDR2 is ANQGSEA in the germline V gene. The CDR3 length is 13 residues. Trimming took off 7 bases at V and 1 base at J, with 10 bases between the two ends. In nucleotides, the CDR3 is TGCAGCGCCCAGGGAATGAACACCGGGGAGCTGTTTTTT. Protein product: CSAQGMNTGELFF.

The V call is TRBV28, the J call TRBJ2-1; 11 nucleotides line up with TRBD2. V was pared by 3 bases and J by 5 bases, with 6 bases of the junction left unmatched. Germline-derived CDR1 and CDR2 are MDHEN and SYDVKM. CDR3 length: 16 amino acids. The CDR3: CASSLLGLADHNEQFF. As DNA, the CDR3 is TGTGCCAGCAGTTTGTTGGGACTAGCGGACCACAATGAGCAGTTCTTC.

Notes on this clone: A junction end diverges from the germline sequence, so it may reflect a read error. The chain is built from TRBV6-1 and TRBJ2-7, with D unresolved. The CDR3 runs to 14 residues. Germline V gene lookup returns CDR1 MNHNS and CDR2 SASEGT. DNA for the CDR3: TGTGCCAGCAGTGAATTCGGAGCCGTGGCCTCGGGTCACTTC. This sequence encodes CASSEFGAVASGHF.

V usage is TRBV9 and J usage is TRBJ1-2; perhaps TRBD1 as D (6 bases). The CDR3 is 14 amino acids. CDR1 is SGDLS and CDR2 is YYNGEE in the germline V gene. With 2 bases removed from V and 8 bases from J, the gap between germline ends came to 16 bases. The CDR3 sequence is CASSVGGLLGGYTF. The CDR3 nucleotides are TGTGCCAGCAGCGTGGGGGGGCTCCTTGGAGGCTACACCTTC.

This sequence joins TRBV6-1 and TRBJ1-1; no clear D. The CDR3 runs 12 residues. V shed 4 bases and J shed 11 bases, with 14 bases lying between them. The germline gives CDR1 MNHNS, CDR2 SASEGT. CDR3 DNA sequence: TGTGCCAGCAGTGGAGGAGGGCTCAGGGCTTTCTTT. It encodes CASSGGGLRAFF.

This clone was picked up a small number of times. This chain uses TRBV2 with TRBJ1-1; TRBD1 aligns across 9 bases. The germline gives CDR1 SNHLY, CDR2 FYNNEI. There are 13 residues in the CDR3. With 6 bases clipped from V and 2 bases from J, the junction kept 1 base outside the gene matches. The CDR3, as DNA: TGTGCCAGCAGGGGACAGGGAAACACTGAAGCTTTCTTT. Translation gives CASRGQGNTEAFF.

This chain joins TRBV27 and TRBJ2-7; D perhaps matches TRBD1 (5 bases). CDR3 length: 13 residues. Trimming took off 6 bases at V and 3 bases at J, with 12 bases between the two ends. The germline CDR1 and CDR2 sequences are MNHEY and SMNVEV (reference sequence). DNA for the CDR3: TGTGCCAGCAGCCGCGACAGAGTCTACGAGCAGTACTTC. Translation gives CASSRDRVYEQYF.

This sequence joins TRBV6-4 and TRBJ2-1; the match to TRBD2 covers 13 bases. This CDR3 has 15 residues. Germline values: CDR1 MRHNA, CDR2 SNTAGT. V gave up 3 bases and J gave up 7 bases; unmatched junction bases: 3. Here the CDR3 DNA reads TGTGCCAGCAGTGAACTAGCGGGAGGGTCGAATGAGCAGTTCTTC. This codes for CASSELAGGSNEQFF.

The genes are TRBV4-1 and TRBJ2-7; 9 positions agree with TRBD2. Trimming removed 1 base from V and 5 bases from J; junction bases left unmatched: 6. In germline, CDR1 is MGHRA, CDR2 YSYEKL. CDR3 length equals 15 residues. The CDR3 DNA reads as TGCGCCAGCAGCCAAGTGGGCGGGAGGGGAGACGAGCAGTACTTC. Amino acid sequence: CASSQVGGRGDEQYF.

This clone was detected only once. The V gene is TRBV9, the J gene TRBJ2-2; 10 nucleotides agree with TRBD2. This CDR3 has 16 residues. The J segment lost 6 bases and the V segment lost 0 bases, leaving 5 bases of the junction unmatched. Germline CDR1 and CDR2: SGDLS and YYNGEE. CDR3 nucleotides: TGTGCCAGCAGCGTAGAGGGACTAGCGTTGGCCGGGGAGCTGTTTTTT. Translated: CASSVEGLALAGELFF. The entire variable domain, with the rest obtained from reference TRBV9 and TRBJ2-2, is as follows: DSGVTQTPKHLITATGQRVTLRCSPRSGDLSVYWYQQSLDQGLQFLIQYYNGEERAKGNILERFSAQQFPDLHSELNLSSLELGDSALYFCASSVEGLALAGELFFGEGSRLTVL.

The rearrangement uses TRBV6-4 and TRBJ1-5; D might be TRBD1 (5 bases). The CDR3 loop spans 14 amino acids. CDR1 is MRHNA and CDR2 is SNTAGT in the germline V gene. V shed 5 bases and J shed 5 bases, with 13 bases lying between them. For the CDR3, the DNA is TGTGCCAGCAGTCCCGGGGGGGAAGATCAGCCCCAGCATTTT. As protein: CASSPGGEDQPQHF.

The V and J genes are TRBV5-6 and TRBJ1-5; no definite D call. The CDR3 is 15 amino acids. Trimming cost V 0 bases and J 4 bases, with 11 bases left between them. Germline CDR1 reads SGHDT; CDR2 reads YYEEEE. DNA for the CDR3: TGTGCCAGCAGCTTGGCCGGCGGGGTAAATCAGCCCCAGCATTTT. Its translation: CASSLAGGVNQPQHF.

The rearrangement joins TRBV9 to TRBJ2-1; 13 nucleotides align to TRBD2. The CDR3 loop spans 16 amino acids. J was trimmed by 9 bases and V by 4 bases; bases with no gene match: 10. Germline V lookup: CDR1 SGDLS, CDR2 YYNGEE. The CDR3 loop reads CASSPYGLAGAGEQFF. The CDR3 bases are TGTGCCAGCAGCCCCTACGGACTAGCGGGAGCCGGTGAGCAGTTCTTC.

The chain joins TRBV18 to TRBJ2-4; 9 bases match TRBD1. Trimming removed 5 bases from V and 8 bases from J; junction bases left unmatched: 10. This CDR3 has 15 amino acids. Germline CDR1 and CDR2: KGHSH and LQKENI. This CDR3 is CASSKGTGLLDIQYF. As DNA, the CDR3 is TGTGCCAGCTCAAAAGGGACAGGGCTCTTAGACATTCAGTACTTC.

The V gene is TRBV27, the J gene TRBJ2-7, with TRBD1 identical over 12 bases. V shed 9 bases, J shed 0 bases, and the junction held 15 bases outside the gene matches. The length of the CDR3 is 18 residues. The germline V gene has CDR1 MNHEY and CDR2 SMNVEV (reference sequence). As DNA, the CDR3 is TGTGCCAGGCGGAATAGGGACAGGGGGCTCGTAGGCTCCTACGAGCAGTACTTC. Translation gives CARRNRDRGLVGSYEQYF.

The genes are TRBV2 and TRBJ2-7, with D possibly TRBD2 on 7 matching bases. The V end lost 7 bases, the J end lost 6 bases, and 25 bases lay between the germline ends. This CDR3 region has 16 residues. Germline V gene data show CDR1 as SNHLY and CDR2 as FYNNEI. For the CDR3, the DNA is TGTGCCAGCACTGGGGGGGCGAATCGAGGGAGAGGCGAGCAGTACTTC. Its protein is CASTGGANRGRGEQYF.

This chain uses TRBV30 with TRBJ1-2; D remains unclear. V was clipped by 4 bases and J by 7 bases, with 10 bases between them. The germline V gene has CDR1 GTSNPN and CDR2 SVGIG (reference sequence). This CDR3 spans 11 amino acids. The DNA for the CDR3 is TGTGCCTGGACCCCGGGTCGTGGCTACACCTTC. It yields the protein CAWTPGRGYTF.

The chain employs TRBV7-3 and TRBJ2-6; 8 bases agree with TRBD1. Per the germline V gene, CDR1 is SGHTA and CDR2 is FQGTGA. This CDR3 spans 19 amino acids. V was clipped by 3 bases and J by 1 base; unmatched bases: 11. The CDR3 coding sequence is TGTGCCAGCAGCTTTTCCCGGACAGGGATAAGGTCTGGGGCCAACGTCCTGACTTTC. This gives the protein CASSFSRTGIRSGANVLTF.

The chain joins TRBV5-6 to TRBJ2-6, with 8 bases that match TRBD1. From germline, CDR1 is SGHDT and CDR2 YYEEEE. The J segment lost 0 bases and the V segment lost 0 bases, leaving 5 bases of the junction unmatched. The CDR3 is made up of 18 amino acids. Here the CDR3 reads CASSLVVTGASGANVLTF. The DNA for the CDR3 is TGTGCCAGCAGCTTGGTTGTGACAGGGGCCTCTGGGGCCAACGTCCTGACTTTC.

V and J are TRBV7-3 and TRBJ2-2; D is possibly TRBD1 (6 bases). Germline V gene lookup returns CDR1 SGHTA and CDR2 FQGTGA. The CDR3 runs 14 residues. V shed 5 bases and J shed 6 bases, with 13 bases lying between them. The CDR3 spells CASSAIQGPGELFF. CDR3 bases: TGTGCCAGCAGCGCCATACAGGGTCCCGGGGAGCTGTTTTTT. Combining the CDR3 with reference TRBV7-3 and TRBJ2-2 gives the whole variable domain GAGVSQTPSNKVTEKGKYVELRCDPISGHTALYWYRQSLGQGPEFLIYFQGTGAADDSGLPNDRFFAVRPEGSVSTLKIQRTERGDSAVYLCASSAIQGPGELFFGEGSRLTVL.

This sequence joins TRBV7-6 and TRBJ1-1; D is unresolved. Germline V gives CDR1 SGHVS, CDR2 FNYEAQ. V was pared by 0 bases and J by 4 bases, with 15 bases between. CDR3 length: 16 residues. In nucleotides, the CDR3 is TGTGCCAGCAGCTTAGCGCTAGGGTCGGAGGGCACTGAAGCTTTCTTT. It translates to CASSLALGSEGTEAFF.

The chain employs TRBV5-1 and TRBJ2-5; TRBD1 might be the D (5 bases). The V gene's germline CDR1 is SGHRS and CDR2 YFSETQ. Trimming removed 7 bases at V and 2 bases at J, with 12 bases between. There are 13 residues in the CDR3. Here the CDR3 reads CASYRGRQETQYF. Written as DNA, the CDR3 is TGCGCCAGCTATAGGGGCCGGCAAGAGACCCAGTACTTC.

The chain joins TRBV6-5 to TRBJ2-7, with TRBD1 identical over 10 bases. The V gene end was trimmed by 6 bases and the J gene end by 6 bases; junction bases not matched to a gene: 8. The CDR3 spans 14 residues. Germline-derived CDR1 and CDR2 are MNHEY and SVGAGI. The CDR3 DNA follows: TGTGCCAGCAGCCCCGGGACAGGGGACCCCGAGCAGTACTTC. Its protein product is CASSPGTGDPEQYF.

This rearrangement joins TRBV4-2 to TRBJ2-2; unclear D gene. There are 15 residues in the CDR3. Germline CDR1 is LGHNA and CDR2 is YNFKEQ. Trimming cost V 1 base and J 7 bases, with 13 bases left between them. The CDR3 here is CASSQGDDRHGELFF. The DNA of the CDR3 is TGTGCCAGCAGCCAAGGCGATGATCGACACGGGGAGCTGTTTTTT.

The genes are TRBV27 and TRBJ2-1, with TRBD1 identical over 9 bases. The J segment lost 4 bases and the V segment lost 6 bases, leaving 4 bases of the junction unmatched. The CDR3 is 14 residues long. Germline V lookup: CDR1 MNHEY, CDR2 SMNVEV (reference sequence). CDR3 sequence reads: CASRGTGRYNEQFF. The CDR3, as DNA: TGTGCCAGCAGGGGGACAGGGCGGTACAATGAGCAGTTCTTC.

The chain recombines TRBV18 with TRBJ2-1; 12 positions agree with TRBD2. The CDR3 runs to 16 residues. The V gene end was trimmed by 4 bases and the J gene end by 7 bases; junction bases not matched to a gene: 8. Germline V CDR1 and CDR2: KGHSH, LQKENI. The CDR3 spells CASSLRTSGKENEQFF. CDR3 in DNA: TGTGCCAGCTCACTCCGGACTAGCGGGAAGGAGAATGAGCAGTTCTTC.

The gene calls are TRBV6-5 and TRBJ1-1; a weak D match, TRBD1 (5 bases). The CDR3 runs to 15 residues. Germline V gene sequence: CDR1 MNHEY, CDR2 SVGAGI. V was clipped by 4 bases and J by 4 bases, with 16 bases between them. This CDR3 reads CASSSGGGAFTEAFF. CDR3 DNA: TGTGCCAGCAGTTCTGGGGGAGGGGCCTTCACTGAAGCTTTCTTT.

The J gene is TRBJ2-7, the V gene TRBV6-1; 9 bases map to TRBD1. There are 15 residues in the CDR3. Per the germline V gene, CDR1 is MNHNS and CDR2 is SASEGT. The V and J ends lost 5 bases and 5 bases, in that order; junction bases with no gene match: 10. The CDR3 DNA follows: TGTGCCAGCAGTCCGAGGGACAGGGTAGTAAACGAGCAGTACTTC. This codes for CASSPRDRVVNEQYF.